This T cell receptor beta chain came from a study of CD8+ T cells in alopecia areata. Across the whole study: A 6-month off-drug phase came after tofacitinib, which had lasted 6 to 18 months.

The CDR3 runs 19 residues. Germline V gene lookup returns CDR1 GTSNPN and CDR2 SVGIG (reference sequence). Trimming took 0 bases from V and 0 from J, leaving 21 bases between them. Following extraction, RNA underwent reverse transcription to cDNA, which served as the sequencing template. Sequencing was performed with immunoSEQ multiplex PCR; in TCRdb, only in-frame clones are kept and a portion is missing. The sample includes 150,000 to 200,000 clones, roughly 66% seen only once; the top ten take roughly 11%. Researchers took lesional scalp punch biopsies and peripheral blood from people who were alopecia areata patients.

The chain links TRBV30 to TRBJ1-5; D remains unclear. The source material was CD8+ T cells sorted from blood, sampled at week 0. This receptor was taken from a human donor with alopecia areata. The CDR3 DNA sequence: TGTGCCTGGAGTGTACCGGGCAGAAGTGTGCCATATAGCAATCAGCCCCAGCATTTT. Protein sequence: CAWSVPGRSVPYSNQPQHF.